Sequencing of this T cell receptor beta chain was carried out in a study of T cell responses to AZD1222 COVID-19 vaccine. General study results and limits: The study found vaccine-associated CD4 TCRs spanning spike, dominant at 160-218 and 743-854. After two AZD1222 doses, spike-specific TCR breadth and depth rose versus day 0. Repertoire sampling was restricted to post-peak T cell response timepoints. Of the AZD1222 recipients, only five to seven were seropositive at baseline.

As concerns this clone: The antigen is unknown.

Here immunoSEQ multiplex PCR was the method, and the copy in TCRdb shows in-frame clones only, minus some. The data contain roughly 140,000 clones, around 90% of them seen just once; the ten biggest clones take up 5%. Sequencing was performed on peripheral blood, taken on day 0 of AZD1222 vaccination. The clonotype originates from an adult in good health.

CDR3 region: CASSLEVAGVPEQFF. As DNA, the CDR3 is TGCGCCAGCAGCTTGGAGGTAGCGGGAGTGCCTGAGCAGTTCTTC. The gene calls are TRBV5-1 and TRBJ2-1; TRBD2 matches at 9 bases. The germline V gene has CDR1 SGHRS and CDR2 YFSETQ. This CDR3 spans 15 amino acids. Trimming took 0 bases from V and 9 from J; bases not matched to a gene: 7. Variable domain in full (rest from reference TRBV5-1 and TRBJ2-1): KAGVTQTPRYLIKTRGQQVTLSCSPISGHRSVSWYQQTPGQGLQFLFEYFSETQRNKGNFPGRFSGRQFSNSRSEMNVSTLELGDSALYLCASSLEVAGVPEQFFGPGTRLTVL.